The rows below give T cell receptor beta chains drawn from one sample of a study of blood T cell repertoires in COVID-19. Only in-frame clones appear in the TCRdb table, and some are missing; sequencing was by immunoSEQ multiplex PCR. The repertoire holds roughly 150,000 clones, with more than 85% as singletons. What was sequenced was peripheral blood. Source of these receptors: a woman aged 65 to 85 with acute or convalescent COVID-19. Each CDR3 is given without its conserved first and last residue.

ASSPGTRTNYGYT	TRBV28	13
ASSLAGRPPLH	TRBV28	11
AISGPGLAGAIHSYNEQF	TRBV10-3	18
ASTRQGRGTEAF	TRBV6-5	12
AAGGRFYTDTQY	TRBV3-1/TRBV3-2	12
SVVGSGMNTEAF	TRBV29-1	12
ATSAWSVPNTEAF	TRBV15	13
ASSGRFRDRETTNEKLF	TRBV6-1	17
ASSQDLGLAGGLDTQY	TRBV4-2	16
ASSARGQDSPLH	TRBV6-6	12
ASRGTVNSNQPQH	TRBV2	13